The clone carrying this T cell receptor beta chain appeared many times. Its antigen is still unknown. Looked up from germline, CDR1 is DFQATT and CDR2 is SNEGSKA (reference sequence). V lost 5 bases, J lost 7 bases, and 15 bases lay in between. The CDR3 length is 13 residues. Thyroid ultrasound, orbital computed tomography, TRAb, serum thyroxine and clinical symptoms formed the basis of diagnosis. Fresh peripheral blood, around 10 ml, was the PBMC source. The sample is drawn from a study of Graves' ophthalmopathy and Graves' hyperthyroidism. At the level of the study: The blood sample was drawn at first diagnosis and before any treatment.

Study conclusions and caveats: Both an approximately 70% sensitivity and an approximately 72% specificity characterized the model's predictions of ophthalmopathy progression.

RNA served as the template for amplifying TCR beta CDR3 regions. HTBI primers were used in a first-round RT-PCR, which preceded a second-round multiplex PCR. A single record per CDR3 protein comes from TCRdb applying MiXCR to the multiplex PCR reads. The repertoire consists of 200,000 to 250,000 distinct CDR3 sequences, with about 32% occurring once and the leading ten covering approximately 8.6%. The origin of this receptor is a man in his fifties or sixties with Graves' ophthalmopathy. The chain is built from TRBV20-1 and TRBJ1-5, with TRBD1 as a possible D gene (6 bases). Material for sequencing was peripheral blood. CDR3 amino acids: CSAGGYREQPQHF. In DNA, the CDR3 is TGCAGTGCTGGAGGGTACAGGGAACAGCCCCAGCATTTT.